Listed here are 2 T cell receptor beta chains from one sample, sequenced in a study of blood T cell repertoires in COVID-19. TCRdb keeps only in-frame clones here, not all; method: immunoSEQ multiplex PCR. The sample contains around 300,000 clones, around nine tenths of which appear only once. The sequencing sample was made of PBMCs or T cells enriched from blood (not recorded which). The receptors were gathered from a woman aged 60 to 75 who had recovered from COVID-19.

This clone was recorded only once. The rearrangement joins TRBV4-2 to TRBJ1-6; D gene ambiguous. Germline loops: CDR1 LGHNA, CDR2 YNFKEQ. The CDR3 consists of 14 residues. V was shortened by 1 base and J by 7 bases, with 8 bases between the two germline ends. This chain's CDR3 is CASSQALGNSPLHF. The CDR3, as DNA: TGTGCCAGCAGCCAAGCCCTAGGAAATTCACCCCTCCACTTT.

J is TRBJ2-2 and V is TRBV6-1, with TRBD1 as a possible D gene (5 bases). This CDR3 comprises 14 residues. V lost 2 bases and J 4 bases, leaving 8 bases between the germline ends. The germline gives CDR1 MNHNS, CDR2 SASEGT. The CDR3 sequence is CASSELRGTGELFF. The CDR3 nucleotides are TGTGCCAGCAGTGAACTTAGGGGCACCGGGGAGCTGTTTTTT.